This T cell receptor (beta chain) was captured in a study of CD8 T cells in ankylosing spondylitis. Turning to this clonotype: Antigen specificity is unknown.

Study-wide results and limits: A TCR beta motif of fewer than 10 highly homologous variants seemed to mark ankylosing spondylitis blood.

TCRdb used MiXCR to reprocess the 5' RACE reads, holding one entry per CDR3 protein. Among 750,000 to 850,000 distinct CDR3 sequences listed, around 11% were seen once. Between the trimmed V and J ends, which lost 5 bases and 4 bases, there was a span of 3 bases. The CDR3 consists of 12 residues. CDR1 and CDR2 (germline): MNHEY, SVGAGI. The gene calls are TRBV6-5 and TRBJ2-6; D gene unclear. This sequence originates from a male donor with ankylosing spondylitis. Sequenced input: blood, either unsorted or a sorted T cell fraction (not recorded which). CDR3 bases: TGTGCCAGCAGTCGAGGGGCCAACGTCCTGACTTTC. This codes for CASSRGANVLTF.